The 12 T cell receptor beta chains presented below share a single source sample, sequenced in a study of T cell responses to AZD1222 COVID-19 vaccine. TCRdb keeps only in-frame clones here, not all; method: immunoSEQ multiplex PCR. The sample shows about 140,000 clones, more than 75% of them seen only once. This specimen was peripheral blood, taken 28 days after the second AZD1222 dose. Source of these receptors: an adult who received the AZD1222 COVID-19 vaccine.

The genes are TRBV2 and TRBJ1-2; D is ambiguous. Germline V gives CDR1 SNHLY, CDR2 FYNNEI. This CDR3 contains 12 residues. V was trimmed by 8 bases and J by 6 bases, leaving 13 bases between them. In DNA, the CDR3 is TGTGCCAGCCTCCTCGGTCTAAATGGCTACACCTTC. As protein: CASLLGLNGYTF.

The chain is built from TRBV9 and TRBJ2-1; D is unresolved. In germline, CDR1 is SGDLS, CDR2 YYNGEE. V was trimmed by 2 bases and J by 7 bases, leaving 16 bases between them. This CDR3 contains 15 residues. The CDR3 protein is CASSVLQSVVNEQFF. The CDR3 coding sequence is TGTGCCAGCAGCGTCCTCCAGTCTGTTGTAAATGAGCAGTTCTTC.

This clone was seen only once. This chain uses TRBV6-5 with TRBJ2-7; 7 nucleotides line up with TRBD1. The CDR3 has 16 amino acids. The V and J ends lost 0 bases and 1 base, in that order; junction bases with no gene match: 6. Germline-derived CDR1 and CDR2 are MNHEY and SVGAGI. The CDR3 DNA reads as TGTGCCAGCAGTTACTCAGTAGGACAGGCTTCCTACGAGCAGTACTTC. It specifies CASSYSVGQASYEQYF.

The chain joins TRBV24-1 to TRBJ2-7; 9 bases are a match to TRBD1. The length of the CDR3 is 12 residues. V lost 10 bases and J lost 3; bases outside the gene matches: 3. Germline assignment: CDR1 KGHDR and CDR2 SFDVKD. This CDR3 reads CATQGADYEQYF. The CDR3 DNA reads as TGTGCCACACAGGGGGCGGACTACGAGCAGTACTTC.

The J gene is TRBJ1-5, the V gene TRBV28, with D tentatively TRBD1 (5 bases). Germline-derived CDR1 and CDR2 are MDHEN and SYDVKM. The CDR3 is 12 residues long. V lost 10 bases to trimming and J lost 2 bases, with 9 bases between them. CDR3 DNA: TGTGCCACACAGACAGGCAATCAGCCCCAGCATTTT. Translation: CATQTGNQPQHF.

CDR3 in DNA: TGCGCCAGCAGCCGGACGGACAGTCGGAACACTGAAGCTTTCTTT. Translation gives CASSRTDSRNTEAFF. V gene TRBV5-1 combines with J gene TRBJ1-1, with a tentative D call TRBD1 (6 bases). This CDR3 is 15 amino acids long. Germline assignment: CDR1 SGHRS and CDR2 YFSETQ. Deletions cut 4 bases from V and 1 base from J, with 14 bases between.

The chain employs TRBV12-3 or TRBV12-4 and TRBJ2-1; D remains unclear. The CDR3 has 12 amino acids. V shed 0 bases and J shed 13 bases, with 10 bases lying between them. CDR3 DNA sequence: TGTGCCAGCAGTTTAGCCTCTCCCCCCCAGTTCTTC. Protein: CASSLASPPQFF.

The genes are TRBV7-2 and TRBJ2-3, with 7 bases fitting TRBD2. The V gene's germline CDR1 is SGHTA and CDR2 FQGNSA. The CDR3 is made up of 16 amino acids. V lost 1 base and J lost 4; bases outside the gene matches: 8. In nucleotides, the CDR3 is TGTGCCAGCAGCTTAGGTCCAGCGGGGTTCGCAGATACGCAGTATTTT. Protein product: CASSLGPAGFADTQYF.

V and J are TRBV30 and TRBJ1-3, with TRBD1 matching 10 bases. Trimming removed 1 base from V and 8 bases from J; junction bases left unmatched: 2. Looked up from germline, CDR1 is GTSNPN and CDR2 is SVGIG (reference sequence). The CDR3 is made up of 13 amino acids. CDR3 coding DNA: TGTGCCTGGAGTGGGACAGGGGGAGACACCATATATTTT. It yields the protein CAWSGTGGDTIYF.

This chain links TRBV25-1 with TRBJ1-2; a possible D gene is TRBD1 (6 bases). V shed 5 bases and J shed 7 bases, with 29 bases lying between them. Germline assignment: CDR1 MGHDK and CDR2 SYGVNS. The CDR3 sequence is 18 residues long. DNA of the CDR3: TGTGCCAGCAGTCCATCACCAGGGGTGAGAGGTATCTTTGGTGGCTACACCTTC. Encoded protein: CASSPSPGVRGIFGGYTF.

The V gene is TRBV10-3, the J gene TRBJ2-5, with a possible D match to TRBD2 (6 bases). From germline, CDR1 is ENHRY and CDR2 SYGVKD. V was pared by 7 bases and J by 5 bases, with 20 bases between. The CDR3 runs to 15 residues. The CDR3 sequence: CAIMSTSPVGETQYF. CDR3 nucleotide sequence: TGTGCCATCATGTCAACTAGCCCGGTCGGGGAGACCCAGTACTTC.

This chain connects TRBV28 to TRBJ2-3; maybe TRBD2 (5 bases). The CDR3 covers 15 residues. V dropped 8 bases and J dropped 0 bases, with 15 bases sitting between them. CDR1 is MDHEN and CDR2 is SYDVKM in the germline V gene. The CDR3 DNA sequence: TGTGCCAGCCCCCCAGCGGTCCCTAGCACAGATACGCAGTATTTT. Its protein is CASPPAVPSTDTQYF.